This TCR beta chain was observed in a study of vaccination and CD4 T cells after COVID-19. On the study more broadly: SARS-CoV-2, HCoV-NL63, HCoV-OC43 and HCoV-229E supplied the overlapping spike peptides used to stimulate cells.

Sequenced with the Oncomine TCR Beta short-read assay was DNA taken from cultured CD4+ T cells. TCRdb analysed the PCR reads with MiXCR anew, one entry per CDR3 protein. This sample has roughly 17,000 distinct CDR3 sequences, with 55% found just once. The V end lost 6 bases, the J end lost 7 bases, and 15 bases lay between the germline ends. Germline-derived CDR1 and CDR2 are DFQATT and SNEGSKA (reference sequence). The CDR3 is 12 amino acids. Worth noting for this clonotype: Its antigen is still unknown.

Notes on the study in general: SARS-CoV-2-reactive clonotype medians increased from roughly 21 to 40, not significantly. Researchers looked at relatively few convalescent patients and had no early post-infection timepoints.

Treatment specified: approximately nine-day PBMC culture with coronavirus spike peptide pools or control peptides (ViraFEST assay). Specimen: CD4+ T cells from blood, cultured in vitro. The source of this sequence is a human donor who had recovered from COVID-19. This chain joins TRBV20-1 and TRBJ2-5; D could derive from TRBD1 or TRBD2 (6 bases each). CDR3 in DNA: TGCAGTGCCCCCTACGGGGGCGGGACCCAGTACTTC. This encodes CSAPYGGGTQYF.